The entry below gives a single TCR beta chain sequence along with its context. Its specificity is unknown. This specimen belongs to a study of T cells in tuberculosis. Study in general: PBMC were archived before or within 7 days of starting treatment. Study-wide points: GMM-specific TCRs were nearer to active tuberculosis alpha repertoires, suggesting expansion.

Time point of the sample: new active TB diagnosis, blood taken before or within 7 days of starting treatment. Patients were newly diagnosed, HIV-seronegative, and aged 18 or older. In germline, CDR1 is MNHEY, CDR2 SMNVEV (reference sequence). The CDR3 contains 14 residues. Deletions cut 2 bases from V and 6 bases from J, with 10 bases between. TCRdb's copy holds only in-frame clones and misses some; the assay was immunoSEQ multiplex PCR. Of tens of thousands of clones listed, around 82% are singletons. The clonotype comes from an adult with tuberculosis. The sample consisted of PBMCs, taken at tuberculosis diagnosis. V and J are TRBV27 and TRBJ1-4, with a tentative D call TRBD1 (6 bases). CDR3 DNA: TGTGCCAGCAGTTTAAGAGGGGGTGATGAAAAACTGTTTTTT. This codes for CASSLRGGDEKLFF.